The 27 T cell receptor beta chains presented below share a single source sample, sequenced in a study of blood T cell repertoires in COVID-19. Produced via immunoSEQ multiplex PCR; TCRdb's table is partial and in-frame only. This repertoire shows 140,000 to 150,000 clones, approximately 80% found once; its top ten account for around 8.4%. The sample taken for sequencing was peripheral blood. The receptors here all came from a human donor in a cohort sampled during active COVID-19.

This chain uses TRBV7-9 with TRBJ2-1; possibly TRBD2 for D (6 bases). CDR3 length: 12 residues. Germline V gene data show CDR1 as SEHNR and CDR2 as FQNEAQ (reference sequence). The CDR3, as DNA: TGTGCTGGGGGACTCCTCTACAATGAGCAGTTCTTC. This codes for CAGGLLYNEQFF. Complete variable domain (other parts from reference TRBV7-9 and TRBJ2-1): DTGVSQNPRHKITKRGQNVTFRCDPISEHNRLYWYRQTLGQGPEFLTYFQNEAQLEKSRLLSDRFSAERPKGSFSTLEIQRTEQGDSAMYLCAGGLLYNEQFFGPGTRLTVL.

The V call is TRBV6-5, the J call TRBJ2-4; TRBD2 agrees at 7 bases. CDR3 length: 15 amino acids. J gave up 0 bases and V 7 bases, and 6 bases lay outside the gene matches. Germline V gene lookup returns CDR1 MNHEY and CDR2 SVGAGI. The CDR3 nucleotides read TGTGCCAGCATGCAGGCGGGAGTAGCCAAAAACATTCAGTACTTC. It translates to CASMQAGVAKNIQYF.

V usage is TRBV19 and J usage is TRBJ2-3, with D possibly TRBD2 on 5 matching bases. Germline loops: CDR1 LNHDA, CDR2 SQIVND (reference sequence). Trimming left V 3 bases short and J 0 bases short, with 16 bases between. The CDR3 consists of 17 residues. CDR3 nucleotide sequence: TGTGCCAGTAGTATTGATCATGAGGGATCTAGCACAGATACGCAGTATTTT. Translating gives CASSIDHEGSSTDTQYF. The variable domain in full, completed from reference TRBV19 and TRBJ2-3, reads DGGITQSPKYLFRKEGQNVTLSCEQNLNHDAMYWYRQDPGQGLRLIYYSQIVNDFQKGDIAEGYSVSREKKESFPLTVTSAQKNPTAFYLCASSIDHEGSSTDTQYFGPGTRLTVL.

This chain joins TRBV24-1 and TRBJ1-2, with D possibly being TRBD1 (6 bases). There are 14 residues in the CDR3. Trimming removed 4 bases at V and 5 bases at J, with 13 bases between. Per the germline V gene, CDR1 is KGHDR and CDR2 is SFDVKD. This CDR3 reads CATSDPGTTYGYTF. In DNA form, the CDR3 reads TGTGCCACCAGTGACCCCGGGACAACTTATGGCTACACCTTC.

This sequence joins TRBV7-2 and TRBJ2-7, with D possibly TRBD1 on 5 matching bases. The CDR3 length is 13 residues. V shed 3 bases and J shed 2 bases, with 8 bases lying between them. Germline CDR1 and CDR2: SGHTA and FQGNSA. The CDR3 reads CASSFLQAYEQYF. In DNA, the CDR3 is TGTGCCAGCAGCTTTCTACAGGCCTACGAGCAGTACTTC.

V usage is TRBV9 and J usage is TRBJ2-1, with a possible D match to TRBD2 (6 bases). V was pared by 4 bases and J by 3 bases, with 14 bases between. The CDR3 has 15 amino acids. The germline V gene has CDR1 SGDLS and CDR2 YYNGEE. The CDR3 bases are TGTGCCAGCAGCCCCCGGGACTTCCTCTACAATGAGCAGTTCTTC. It yields the protein CASSPRDFLYNEQFF. Using reference TRBV9 and TRBJ2-1 for the parts outside the CDR3, the full variable domain is DSGVTQTPKHLITATGQRVTLRCSPRSGDLSVYWYQQSLDQGLQFLIQYYNGEERAKGNILERFSAQQFPDLHSELNLSSLELGDSALYFCASSPRDFLYNEQFFGPGTRLTVL.

The DNA of the CDR3 is TGTGCCAGCAGTCCTCGTGATAGCGGGAGCTACGAGCAGTACTTC. Its protein is CASSPRDSGSYEQYF. This chain uses TRBV2 with TRBJ2-7; TRBD2 aligns across 9 bases. The CDR3 runs to 15 residues. CDR1 and CDR2 (germline): SNHLY, FYNNEI. The V segment lost 5 bases and the J segment 3 bases; nucleotides outside the gene matches: 8.

The CDR3 DNA reads TGTGCCAGCAGCAAGGGGCTAGCGGGAGTCTCAGATACGCAGTATTTT. Translated: CASSKGLAGVSDTQYF. J is TRBJ2-3 and V is TRBV28, with 10 bases that match TRBD2. The CDR3 spans 16 residues. Germline V gene lookup returns CDR1 MDHEN and CDR2 SYDVKM. The V gene end was trimmed by 6 bases and the J gene end by 4 bases; junction bases not matched to a gene: 10.

The V and J genes are TRBV6-6 and TRBJ1-1; D may be TRBD1 (5 bases). V lost 6 bases and J 10 bases, leaving 18 bases between the germline ends. The CDR3 covers 13 residues. In germline, CDR1 is MNHNY, CDR2 SVGAGI (reference sequence). CDR3 sequence reads: CASRPGGEKVAFF. CDR3 in DNA: TGTGCCAGCAGGCCCGGGGGGGAGAAAGTAGCTTTCTTT.

As concerns this clone: The sample contains more than one DNA sequence encoding this CDR3. The V call is TRBV7-3, the J call TRBJ2-3; possible D gene TRBD2, 6 bases. V was clipped by 3 bases and J by 0 bases, with 10 bases between them. The CDR3 has 15 amino acids. Germline assignment: CDR1 SGHTA and CDR2 FQGTGA. CDR3 sequence reads: CASSFTGTSTDTQYF. In DNA, the CDR3 is TGTGCCAGCAGCTTTACCGGGACTAGCACAGATACGCAGTATTTT.

This clone was counted a single time. The V call is TRBV29-1, the J call TRBJ2-6; D remains ambiguous. The CDR3 is 13 residues long. Germline V gives CDR1 SQVTM, CDR2 ANQGSEA. Trimming left V 2 bases short and J 9 bases short, with 11 bases between. The CDR3 region is CSVETLSNNVLTF. DNA for the CDR3: TGCAGCGTTGAAACCCTATCCAACAACGTCCTGACTTTC.

This clone was observed a handful of times. V and J are TRBV9 and TRBJ2-7, with a possible D match to TRBD2 (5 bases). This CDR3 has 15 amino acids. Germline V gene lookup returns CDR1 SGDLS and CDR2 YYNGEE. V lost 0 bases and J lost 2, with 12 bases in between. CDR3 nucleotides: TGTGCCAGCAGCGTAGGCGGGCCCGGGGCCTACGAGCAGTACTTC. As protein: CASSVGGPGAYEQYF.

The chain is built from TRBV7-9 and TRBJ2-3; D might be TRBD2 (5 bases). Germline lookup yields CDR1 SEHNR and CDR2 FQNEAQ (reference sequence). V was shortened by 3 bases and J by 0 bases, with 10 bases between the two germline ends. The CDR3 contains 15 residues. The CDR3 loop reads CASSFGRRSTDTQYF. CDR3 nucleotides: TGTGCCAGCAGCTTTGGGCGGAGGAGCACAGATACGCAGTATTTT.

The chain joins TRBV7-8 to TRBJ2-1, with TRBD2 matching 7 bases. This CDR3 contains 15 residues. CDR1 SGHVS and CDR2 FQNEAQ come from the germline V gene. The J segment lost 12 bases and the V segment lost 5 bases, leaving 16 bases of the junction unmatched. The CDR3 reads CASSPRTSNVGWQFF. In nucleotides, the CDR3 is TGTGCCAGCAGCCCCCGGACTAGTAACGTGGGATGGCAGTTCTTC.

The count of this clone is one. The chain combines TRBV21-1 with TRBJ2-3; the table's TRBD2 call for D was not verified on the DNA. TRBV21-1 corresponds to a pseudogene. This CDR3 is 10 amino acids long. The CDR3 protein is CGGRTDTQYF. The DNA for the CDR3 is TGTGGCGGGCGCACAGATACGCAGTATTTT.

This clone has at least ten counts. The J gene is TRBJ2-3, the V gene TRBV20-1; D ambiguous. Trimming removed 1 base from V and 5 bases from J, with 4 bases in between. CDR3 length equals 11 residues. The germline gives CDR1 DFQATT, CDR2 SNEGSKA (reference sequence). CDR3 nucleotides: TGCAGTGCTAGAGTTAGAGATACGCAGTATTTT. This gives the protein CSARVRDTQYF.

This clone is a singleton in its sample. V is TRBV28 and J is TRBJ1-5; TRBD1 is a possible D gene (6 bases). The germline V gene encodes CDR1 MDHEN and CDR2 SYDVKM. The CDR3 contains 15 residues. Trimming stripped 4 bases from V and 5 bases from J, with 15 bases between. The CDR3 nucleotides are TGTGCCAGCAGTTCCACAGGGCCTGGGCATCAGCCCCAGCATTTT. This encodes CASSSTGPGHQPQHF.

This chain uses TRBV7-8 with TRBJ2-3, with D unclear. The CDR3 has 16 amino acids. Looked up from germline, CDR1 is SGHVS and CDR2 is FQNEAQ. Deletions cut 1 base from V and 0 bases from J, with 11 bases between. CDR3 bases: TGTGCCAGCAGCTTAGGTGGCTTCTCGAGCACAGATACGCAGTATTTT. This sequence encodes CASSLGGFSSTDTQYF.

V is TRBV28 and J is TRBJ2-2; 12 nucleotides align to TRBD1. V lost 6 bases, J lost 8 bases, and 7 bases stayed unmatched. Germline loops: CDR1 MDHEN, CDR2 SYDVKM. This CDR3 has 15 residues. The CDR3 is CASRIGTGGFGELFF. As DNA, the CDR3 is TGTGCCAGCAGGATCGGGACAGGGGGCTTTGGGGAGCTGTTTTTT.

The rearrangement links TRBV7-3 to TRBJ2-7; TRBD1 matches 10 bases. The CDR3 spans 15 residues. CDR1 and CDR2 from the germline V gene are SGHTA and FQGTGA. V lost 2 bases to trimming and J lost 3 bases; unmatched junction nucleotides: 4. CDR3 residues: CASSLGTGVNYEQYF. As DNA, the CDR3 is TGTGCCAGCAGCTTAGGGACAGGGGTCAACTACGAGCAGTACTTC.

J is TRBJ1-2 and V is TRBV2, with 8 bases that match TRBD1. Germline V gene data show CDR1 as SNHLY and CDR2 as FYNNEI. This CDR3 has 15 residues. Trimming removed 1 base from V and 4 bases from J; junction bases left unmatched: 5. CDR3 bases: TGTGCCAGCAGTGAAGGCGGACAGGGACGCTATGGCTACACCTTC. Protein sequence: CASSEGGQGRYGYTF.

This chain's CDR3 is CASSEVRGRDGYTF. CDR3 nucleotides: TGTGCCAGCAGTGAGGTCAGGGGGCGGGATGGCTACACCTTC. J is TRBJ1-2 and V is TRBV2, with 8 bases matching TRBD1. Germline CDR1 SNHLY, CDR2 FYNNEI. This CDR3 has 14 amino acids. V was pared by 3 bases and J by 6 bases, with 6 bases of the junction left unmatched.

This clone was observed a handful of times. The chain employs TRBV6-5 and TRBJ2-7; D remains ambiguous. The V gene lost 5 bases and the J gene lost 3 bases, with 2 bases spanning the gap. This CDR3 comprises 10 residues. Germline CDR1 reads MNHEY; CDR2 reads SVGAGI. CDR3 DNA sequence: TGTGCCAGCAGTCACTACGAGCAGTACTTC. Its protein is CASSHYEQYF.

V and J are TRBV9 and TRBJ1-4; D uncertain. CDR1 is SGDLS and CDR2 is YYNGEE in the germline V gene. The CDR3 has 15 residues. With 3 bases removed from V and 8 bases from J, the gap between germline ends came to 17 bases. Here the CDR3 reads CASSGLLEGREKLFF. In nucleotides, the CDR3 is TGTGCCAGCAGCGGGCTTTTGGAGGGAAGGGAAAAACTGTTTTTT.

This chain connects TRBV24-1 to TRBJ2-2, with 9 positions matching TRBD2. Germline trimming cut 5 bases from V and 6 bases from J; bases unmatched to any gene: 3. CDR1 is KGHDR and CDR2 is SFDVKD in the germline V gene. This CDR3 region has 14 residues. DNA of the CDR3: TGTGCCACCAGTGCGGTAGCGGGAGCCGGGGAGCTGTTTTTT. Amino acid sequence: CATSAVAGAGELFF.

This clone was seen more than once but under ten times. The chain employs TRBV7-9 and TRBJ2-5, with 7 bases lining up with TRBD2. This CDR3 contains 14 residues. V was pared by 5 bases and J by 7 bases, with 10 bases of the junction left unmatched. Germline CDR1 and CDR2: SEHNR and FQNEAQ (reference sequence). CDR3 in amino acids: CASSPPTSMGTQYF. CDR3 coding DNA: TGTGCCAGCAGCCCACCGACTAGCATGGGGACCCAGTACTTC. Full variable domain (rest looked up from reference TRBV7-9 and TRBJ2-5): DTGVSQNPRHKITKRGQNVTFRCDPISEHNRLYWYRQTLGQGPEFLTYFQNEAQLEKSRLLSDRFSAERPKGSFSTLEIQRTEQGDSAMYLCASSPPTSMGTQYFGPGTRLLVL.

The rearrangement links TRBV4-3 to TRBJ1-5, with no clear D. The CDR3 is made up of 15 amino acids. CDR1 and CDR2 from the germline V gene are LGHNA and YSLEER. Between the trimmed V and J ends, which lost 0 bases and 7 bases, there was a span of 13 bases. CDR3 in amino acids: CASSQDLTLRQPQHF. In DNA form, the CDR3 reads TGCGCCAGCAGCCAAGACCTCACCCTTCGGCAGCCCCAGCATTTT.